One T cell receptor (beta chain) is described in this entry. Its antigen remains unknown. Libraries were prepared by immunoSEQ multiplex PCR; TCRdb keeps only in-frame clonotypes and omits some of them. The data show under 200,000 clones, with about four fifths seen just once and roughly 2% held by the top ten. The CDR3 runs 13 residues. CDR1 SGDLS and CDR2 YYNGEE come from the germline V gene. Trimming removed 2 bases from V and 3 bases from J, with 8 bases in between. This sample was taken from a study of cytotoxic CD8 clonotypes in ibrutinib-treated CLL. The wider study: Sequencing produced an average of around 250,000 productive templates and 85,000 to 100,000 productive rearrangements per sample. Study results and caveats: Higher circulating CD8+ T-cell counts strongly accompanied higher baseline clonality, above age-matched healthy donors. Public clonotypes were seen rarely and were contracted or stable on treatment.

This chain uses TRBV9 with TRBJ1-1; weak D call: TRBD1 (5 bases). Sequencing was performed on PBMCs, taken after 12 months of ibrutinib treatment. The source of this sequence is a human donor with chronic lymphocytic leukemia. CDR3 sequence: CASSVTVDTEAFF. CDR3 coding DNA: TGTGCCAGCAGCGTGACAGTGGACACTGAAGCTTTCTTT. The full variable domain, rest sourced from reference TRBV9 and TRBJ1-1, is DSGVTQTPKHLITATGQRVTLRCSPRSGDLSVYWYQQSLDQGLQFLIQYYNGEERAKGNILERFSAQQFPDLHSELNLSSLELGDSALYFCASSVTVDTEAFFGQGTRLTVV.